These T cell receptor beta chains were read from a single sample in a study of T cell responses to AZD1222 COVID-19 vaccine. Here immunoSEQ multiplex PCR was the method, and the copy in TCRdb shows in-frame clones only, minus some. This table holds 150,000 to 200,000 clones, 90% found once. The sample in question was peripheral blood, obtained on day 0 of AZD1222 vaccination. The receptor set was obtained from an adult in good health. The CDR3 runs from the conserved cysteine through the conserved F or W. The D gene is left open where the match is weak. A clone size is listed for some rows: how often the clone was seen (once, few, many), or a class if it is expanded.

j_call: TRBJ1-2; v_call: TRBV18; clone_size: .; d_call: .; cdr3_nt: TGTGCCAGCTCACCACCAGAACAGGTAGATGGATATGGCTACACCTTC; cdr3_aa: CASSPPEQVDGYGYTF
j_call: TRBJ2-7; v_call: TRBV11-2; clone_size: .; d_call: .; cdr3_nt: TGTGCCAGCACACAAGGGATCTACGAGCAGTACTTC; cdr3_aa: CASTQGIYEQYF
j_call: TRBJ1-5; v_call: TRBV10-3; clone_size: .; d_call: TRBD1; cdr3_nt: TGTGCCATCAGTGGTACAGGGGCATCTAATCAGCCCCAGCATTTT; cdr3_aa: CAISGTGASNQPQHF
j_call: TRBJ1-3; v_call: TRBV4-3; clone_size: .; d_call: .; cdr3_nt: TGCGCCAGCAGCCAAGAATTCCCAGGGTCTAGAAACACCATATATTTT; cdr3_aa: CASSQEFPGSRNTIYF
j_call: TRBJ1-5; v_call: TRBV19; clone_size: once; d_call: .; cdr3_nt: TGTGCCAGTAGTTCACAGGCCCCGCAGAGCAATCAGCCCCAGCATTTT; cdr3_aa: CASSSQAPQSNQPQHF
j_call: TRBJ2-7; v_call: TRBV6-5; clone_size: few; d_call: TRBD2; cdr3_nt: TGTGCCAGCAGTTACAGCGGGAGTAGGTTCGAGCAGTACTTC; cdr3_aa: CASSYSGSRFEQYF
j_call: TRBJ1-6; v_call: TRBV2; clone_size: .; d_call: .; cdr3_nt: TGTGCCAGCAGGTCAGATAATTCACCCCTCCACTTT; cdr3_aa: CASRSDNSPLHF
j_call: TRBJ1-3; v_call: TRBV6-5; clone_size: .; d_call: TRBD1; cdr3_nt: TGTGCCAGCAGGCAAGGGACAGCAGGAAACACCATATATTTT; cdr3_aa: CASRQGTAGNTIYF
j_call: TRBJ1-4; v_call: TRBV28; clone_size: .; d_call: TRBD1; cdr3_nt: TGTGCCAGCAGTTCTAGACAGGGTATGACTAATGAAAAACTGTTTTTT; cdr3_aa: CASSSRQGMTNEKLFF
j_call: TRBJ1-5; v_call: TRBV2; clone_size: .; d_call: TRBD1; cdr3_nt: TGTGCCAGCAGGGGGGGACAGGCTGCCGATCAGCCCCAGCATTTT; cdr3_aa: CASRGGQAADQPQHF
j_call: TRBJ2-7; v_call: TRBV28; clone_size: .; d_call: .; cdr3_nt: TGTGCCAGCCGACCGGGACTTACCTACGAGCAGTACTTC; cdr3_aa: CASRPGLTYEQYF
j_call: TRBJ2-3; v_call: TRBV7-9; clone_size: .; d_call: .; cdr3_nt: TGTGCCAGCAGCTCCTTCACAGATACGCAGTATTTT; cdr3_aa: CASSSFTDTQYF
j_call: TRBJ1-2; v_call: TRBV6-1; clone_size: .; d_call: TRBD1; cdr3_nt: TGTGCCACCCTGGACAGGGAGGGCTATGGCTACACCTTC; cdr3_aa: CATLDREGYGYTF
j_call: TRBJ1-3; v_call: TRBV3-1/TRBV3-2; clone_size: .; d_call: .; cdr3_nt: TGTGCCAGCAGCCAAGGTGGGACTCCTGGAAACACCATATATTTT; cdr3_aa: CASSQGGTPGNTIYF
j_call: TRBJ1-2; v_call: TRBV18; clone_size: .; d_call: TRBD1; cdr3_nt: TGTGCCAGCTCACTCCGGGACAGTTCTCCTAACTATGGCTACACCTTC; cdr3_aa: CASSLRDSSPNYGYTF
j_call: TRBJ1-4; v_call: TRBV19; clone_size: .; d_call: .; cdr3_nt: TGTGCCAGTAGTATCTCCGTTGCAACTAATGAAAAACTGTTTTTT; cdr3_aa: CASSISVATNEKLFF
j_call: TRBJ2-5; v_call: TRBV5-6; clone_size: once; d_call: TRBD2; cdr3_nt: TGTGCCAGCAGCTTGGCCGGGGGGCAAGAGACCCAGTACTTC; cdr3_aa: CASSLAGGQETQYF
j_call: TRBJ2-1; v_call: TRBV6-1; clone_size: .; d_call: TRBD2; cdr3_nt: TGTGCCAGCAGTGACAAGCGGGGGGGCGCGATATACAATGAGCAGTTCTTC; cdr3_aa: CASSDKRGGAIYNEQFF
j_call: TRBJ2-1; v_call: TRBV7-2; clone_size: .; d_call: .; cdr3_nt: TGTGCCAGCAGCCCCAGCGGACGGGGCGGGGATGAGCAGTTCTTC; cdr3_aa: CASSPSGRGGDEQFF
j_call: TRBJ1-2; v_call: TRBV10-3; clone_size: .; d_call: .; cdr3_nt: TGTGCCATCAGTGACACACAAATCGGCTATGGCTACACCTTC; cdr3_aa: CAISDTQIGYGYTF
j_call: TRBJ2-4; v_call: TRBV4-1; clone_size: .; d_call: .; cdr3_nt: TGCGCCAGCAGCCAAGTCCAAAACATTCAGTACTTC; cdr3_aa: CASSQVQNIQYF
j_call: TRBJ1-6; v_call: TRBV30; clone_size: .; d_call: .; cdr3_nt: TGTGCCTGGAGTGTACACTCGCGAACACCCCTCCACTTT; cdr3_aa: CAWSVHSRTPLHF
j_call: TRBJ2-5; v_call: TRBV19; clone_size: .; d_call: .; cdr3_nt: TGTGCCAGTAGTCCCCTCGGGACCCAACAAGAGACCCAGTACTTC; cdr3_aa: CASSPLGTQQETQYF
j_call: TRBJ2-1; v_call: TRBV7-3; clone_size: .; d_call: TRBD1; cdr3_nt: TGTGCCAGCAGCCACCTCCGACAGGGAAGGAATGAGCAGTTCTTC; cdr3_aa: CASSHLRQGRNEQFF
j_call: TRBJ2-5; v_call: TRBV27; clone_size: once; d_call: TRBD1; cdr3_nt: TGTGCCAGCAGTCCCCGGGACAGGGGAGAGACCCAGTACTTC; cdr3_aa: CASSPRDRGETQYF
j_call: TRBJ2-1; v_call: TRBV6-5; clone_size: .; d_call: .; cdr3_nt: TGTGCCAGCAGTCTAGGGGTCAGTGAGCAGTTCTTC; cdr3_aa: CASSLGVSEQFF
j_call: TRBJ1-2; v_call: TRBV18; clone_size: once; d_call: TRBD1; cdr3_nt: TGTGCCAGCTCACCATCTTCCTGGACAGGGGGAAGTGGCTACACCTTC; cdr3_aa: CASSPSSWTGGSGYTF
j_call: TRBJ1-4; v_call: TRBV18; clone_size: .; d_call: .; cdr3_nt: TGTGCCAGCTCACCTGTTTCGGGAACAACTAATGAAAAACTGTTTTTT; cdr3_aa: CASSPVSGTTNEKLFF
j_call: TRBJ1-3; v_call: TRBV7-2; clone_size: .; d_call: .; cdr3_nt: TGTGCCAGCAGCTCCCTCATTAGCTCTGGAAACACCATATATTTT; cdr3_aa: CASSSLISSGNTIYF
j_call: TRBJ2-3; v_call: TRBV4-2; clone_size: .; d_call: .; cdr3_nt: TGTGCCAGCAGCCCACGGGACCGTGTCGGCACAGATACGCAGTATTTT; cdr3_aa: CASSPRDRVGTDTQYF
j_call: TRBJ1-1; v_call: TRBV21-1; clone_size: .; d_call: .; cdr3_nt: TGTGCCAGCAGCAAAGGTTATAGACAGGCTATGAACACTGAAGCTTTCTTT; cdr3_aa: CASSKGYRQAMNTEAFF
j_call: TRBJ1-2; v_call: TRBV6-5; clone_size: few; d_call: .; cdr3_nt: TGTGCCAGCAGTTACTCTGGTGGGCTTAACTATGGCTACACCTTC; cdr3_aa: CASSYSGGLNYGYTF
j_call: TRBJ2-7; v_call: TRBV4-1; clone_size: .; d_call: TRBD2; cdr3_nt: TGCGCCAGCAGCCAACATGCGGGAGATCTTTCTCAGCAGTACTTC; cdr3_aa: CASSQHAGDLSQQYF
j_call: TRBJ2-3; v_call: TRBV27; clone_size: .; d_call: TRBD2; cdr3_nt: TGTGCCAGCAGTTCTCTAGCGGGGAGAAATACGCAGTATTTT; cdr3_aa: CASSSLAGRNTQYF
j_call: TRBJ2-5; v_call: TRBV6-6; clone_size: .; d_call: TRBD1; cdr3_nt: TGTGCCAGCAGTCCTCTTGGGACAGGGTCTCCGACCCAGTACTTC; cdr3_aa: CASSPLGTGSPTQYF
j_call: TRBJ1-4; v_call: TRBV15; clone_size: .; d_call: .; cdr3_nt: TGTGCCACCAGCAGAGACTTGACAGCAACTAATGAAAAACTGTTTTTT; cdr3_aa: CATSRDLTATNEKLFF
j_call: TRBJ2-7; v_call: TRBV7-3; clone_size: .; d_call: TRBD2; cdr3_nt: TGTGCCAGCAGTCAGGCTAGCGGAATCTACGAGCAGTACTTC; cdr3_aa: CASSQASGIYEQYF
j_call: TRBJ2-7; v_call: TRBV7-9; clone_size: .; d_call: .; cdr3_nt: TGTGCCTCTTCGCGAATAGGGGGGGCCCCCTACGAGCAGTACTTC; cdr3_aa: CASSRIGGAPYEQYF
j_call: TRBJ2-7; v_call: TRBV2; clone_size: .; d_call: .; cdr3_nt: TGTGCCAGCAGGGCATCCCTTGGGGTTTTAGGGCAGTACTTC; cdr3_aa: CASRASLGVLGQYF
j_call: TRBJ1-5; v_call: TRBV19; clone_size: .; d_call: TRBD1; cdr3_nt: TGTGCCAGTTTAGAGACAGGGAATAGCAATCAGCCCCAGCATTTT; cdr3_aa: CASLETGNSNQPQHF
j_call: TRBJ2-3; v_call: TRBV11-2; clone_size: .; d_call: TRBD2; cdr3_nt: TGTGCCAGCAGACCAGCGGGGGGTAGCACAGATACGCAGTATTTT; cdr3_aa: CASRPAGGSTDTQYF
j_call: TRBJ2-7; v_call: TRBV6-5; clone_size: .; d_call: .; cdr3_nt: TGTGCCAGCAGAGGCCGAAGGGGGAACGAGCAGTACTTC; cdr3_aa: CASRGRRGNEQYF
j_call: TRBJ2-2; v_call: TRBV29-1; clone_size: .; d_call: TRBD2; cdr3_nt: TGCAGCGGCAAAGCGGGAGGTCTCCCAAGGGGGGAGCTGTTTTTT; cdr3_aa: CSGKAGGLPRGELFF
j_call: TRBJ1-5; v_call: TRBV27; clone_size: .; d_call: .; cdr3_nt: TGTGCCAGCAGTTTATCGAGGGGACTAGGGACTTCCCTGGGAGGGCCCCAGCATTTT; cdr3_aa: CASSLSRGLGTSLGGPQHF
j_call: TRBJ2-4; v_call: TRBV11-2; clone_size: .; d_call: .; cdr3_nt: TGTGCCAGCAGCCTAAATCCTGTCGGTTTCGACATTCAGTACTTC; cdr3_aa: CASSLNPVGFDIQYF
j_call: TRBJ2-2; v_call: TRBV27; clone_size: .; d_call: .; cdr3_nt: TGTGCCAGCAGTTTATCGTTTCGCGGGGAGCTGTTTTTT; cdr3_aa: CASSLSFRGELFF
j_call: TRBJ2-1; v_call: TRBV7-3; clone_size: .; d_call: TRBD2; cdr3_nt: TGTGCCAGCTCATGGGTTAGCGGGAGAAATGAGCAGTTCTTC; cdr3_aa: CASSWVSGRNEQFF
j_call: TRBJ1-5; v_call: TRBV28; clone_size: few; d_call: .; cdr3_nt: TGTGCCAGCAGTCATAATTTTGCGGGAGGGGATCAGCCCCAGCATTTT; cdr3_aa: CASSHNFAGGDQPQHF
j_call: TRBJ1-1; v_call: TRBV30; clone_size: .; d_call: .; cdr3_nt: TGTGTGGGGGCCCCAAACAGAGGGAGGAGAACTGAAGCTTTCTTT; cdr3_aa: CVGAPNRGRRTEAFF
j_call: TRBJ1-4; v_call: TRBV18; clone_size: .; d_call: .; cdr3_nt: TGTGCCAGCTCACCCCGGAGTGCGGCTAATGAAAAACTGTTTTTT; cdr3_aa: CASSPRSAANEKLFF